This entry is about one T cell receptor (beta chain). Antigen unknown. The CDR3 runs 14 residues. CDR1 MNHEY and CDR2 SVGAGI come from the germline V gene. Trimming removed 6 bases from V and 1 base from J, with 12 bases in between. It was considered stable Graves' hyperthyroidism when ophthalmopathy did not progress within 18 months. Lactation, pregnancy, other autoimmune disease or uncontrolled infection led to exclusion of patients. These data originate in a study of T cells in Graves' hyperthyroidism and ophthalmopathy. Study conclusions and caveats: Model predictions of ophthalmopathy came a median 6.5 months before onset. Ophthalmopathy stood apart from stable hyperthyroidism in a 13 V-J model.

RNA transcripts were the template for amplifying TCR beta CDR3 regions. Initially, a first-round RT-PCR of the TCR CDR3 employed the HTBI primer set. TCRdb redid the calling of the multiplex PCR reads with MiXCR, one entry per CDR3 protein. This sample yields just under 750,000 distinct CDR3 sequences, of which 30% to 40% are seen a single time; around 29% belongs to the top ten. The clonotype originates from a woman aged 40 to 50 with Graves' hyperthyroidism. Sequenced input: blood. J is TRBJ1-2 and V is TRBV6-5, with TRBD1 as a possible D gene (6 bases). The CDR3 DNA reads as TGTGCCAGCAGCTTTACAGGGATTAACTATGGCTACACCTTC. Residues: CASSFTGINYGYTF.